This is a list of T cell receptor beta chains from one sample in a study of blood T cell repertoires in COVID-19. Sequencing used immunoSEQ multiplex PCR; TCRdb keeps in-frame clones, though not all of them. The sample includes 150,000 to 200,000 clones, roughly 85% of them seen just once. The sequenced material came from peripheral blood. Source of these receptors: a man in his 60s with acute or convalescent COVID-19. Both conserved end residues are part of each CDR3.

TRBV24-1	TRBJ2-7	CATSDSRGREQYF
TRBV2	TRBJ1-4	CASSGRDSRNEKLFF
TRBV28	TRBJ1-1	CASSSGLNTEAFF
TRBV4-1	TRBJ2-7	CASSSPRSKYF
TRBV7-9	TRBJ1-6	CASSLGTGGRSPLHF
TRBV27	TRBJ1-2	CASSLRGGEGYTF
TRBV29-1	TRBJ1-1	CSVVDRAPSEAFF
TRBV19	TRBJ2-7	CASSAGTSGSYEQYF
TRBV30	TRBJ2-1	CAWSGQAGVIGYNEQFF
TRBV30	TRBJ2-2	CASPNWGEGRGMNTGELFF
TRBV18	TRBJ2-1	CASSEGARVFNEQFF
TRBV7-9	TRBJ2-5	CASSNRDAGDGKSRTQYF
TRBV7-8	TRBJ2-2	CASSSHSGTGELFF
TRBV19	TRBJ2-7	CASSIRGYEQYF
TRBV29-1	TRBJ2-2	CSVSSGRNTGELFF
TRBV5-1	TRBJ1-3	CASSRQGSSGNTIYF
TRBV28	TRBJ2-1	CASSWDDGTSNPWGSYNEQFF
TRBV6-6	TRBJ1-1	CASSPRGGEAFF
TRBV7-3	TRBJ2-3	CASSPGLSTDTQYF
TRBV19	TRBJ1-3	CASIPDRGATKSGNTIYF
TRBV2	TRBJ2-1	CASSKDRGGNYEQFF
TRBV19	TRBJ1-4	CASSEGGIRRKLFF
TRBV6-5	TRBJ1-4	CASSYSGVTNEKLFF
TRBV10-3	TRBJ2-3	CAISLAGESTDTQYF
TRBV28	TRBJ1-5	CASSLEGQGYNQPQHF
TRBV5-1	TRBJ1-3	CASQTGVGNTIYF
TRBV10-3	TRBJ2-2	CAISESTGSQAGELFF
TRBV28	TRBJ2-2	CASSGSRGQDGELFF
TRBV5-4	TRBJ2-7	CASSPRDSSYEQYF